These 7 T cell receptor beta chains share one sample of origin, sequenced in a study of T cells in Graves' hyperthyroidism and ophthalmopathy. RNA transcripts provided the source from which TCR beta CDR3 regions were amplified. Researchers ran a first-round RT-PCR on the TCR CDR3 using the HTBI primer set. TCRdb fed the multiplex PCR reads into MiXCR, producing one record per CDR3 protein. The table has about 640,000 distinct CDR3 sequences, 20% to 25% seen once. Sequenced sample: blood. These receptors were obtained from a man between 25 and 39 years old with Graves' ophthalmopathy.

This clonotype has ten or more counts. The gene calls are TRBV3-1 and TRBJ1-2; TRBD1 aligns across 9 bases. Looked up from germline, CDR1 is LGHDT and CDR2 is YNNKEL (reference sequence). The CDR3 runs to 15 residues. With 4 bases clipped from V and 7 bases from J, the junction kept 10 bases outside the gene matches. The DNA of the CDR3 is TGTGCCAGCAGCCGACGGGACAGGGAGGGAGGTGGCTACACCTTC. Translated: CASSRRDREGGGYTF.

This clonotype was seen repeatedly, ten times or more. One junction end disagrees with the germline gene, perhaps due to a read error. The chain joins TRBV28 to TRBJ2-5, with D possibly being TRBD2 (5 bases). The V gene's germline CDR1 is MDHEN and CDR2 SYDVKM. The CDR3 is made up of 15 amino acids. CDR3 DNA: TGTGCCAGCAGCTTATTGAGCGGTACACAAGAGACCCAGTACTTC. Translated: CASSLLSGTQETQYF.

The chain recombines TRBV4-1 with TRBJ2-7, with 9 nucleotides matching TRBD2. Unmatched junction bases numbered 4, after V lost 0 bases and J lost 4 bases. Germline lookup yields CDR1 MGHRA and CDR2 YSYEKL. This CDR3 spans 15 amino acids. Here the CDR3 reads CASSQEPSGKYEQYF. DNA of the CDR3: TGCGCCAGCAGCCAAGAGCCTAGCGGGAAATACGAGCAGTACTTC.

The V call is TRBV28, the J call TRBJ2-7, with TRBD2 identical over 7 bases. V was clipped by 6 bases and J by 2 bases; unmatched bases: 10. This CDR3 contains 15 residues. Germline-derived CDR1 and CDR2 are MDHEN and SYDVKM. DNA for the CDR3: TGTGCCAGCAGCCTATTACTAGCGACAGCCTACGAGCAGTACTTC. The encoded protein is CASSLLLATAYEQYF.

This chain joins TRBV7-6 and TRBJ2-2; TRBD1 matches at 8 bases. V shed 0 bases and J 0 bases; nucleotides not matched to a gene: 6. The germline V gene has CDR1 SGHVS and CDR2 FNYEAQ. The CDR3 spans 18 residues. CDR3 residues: CASSLAPRTGSNTGELFF. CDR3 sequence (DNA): TGTGCCAGCAGCTTAGCGCCCAGGACAGGGTCGAACACCGGGGAGCTGTTTTTT.

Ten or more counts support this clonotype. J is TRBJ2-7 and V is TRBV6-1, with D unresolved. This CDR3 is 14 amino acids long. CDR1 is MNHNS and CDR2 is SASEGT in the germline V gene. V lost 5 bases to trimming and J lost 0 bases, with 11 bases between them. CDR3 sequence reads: CASSYAESSYEQYF. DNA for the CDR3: TGTGCCAGCAGTTATGCGGAGAGCTCCTACGAGCAGTACTTC.

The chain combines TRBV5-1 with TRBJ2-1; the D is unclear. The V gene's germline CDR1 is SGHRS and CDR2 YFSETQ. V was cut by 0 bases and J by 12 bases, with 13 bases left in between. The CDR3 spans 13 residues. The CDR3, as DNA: TGCGCCAGCAGCTTGGAGGGTACAATGACGCAGTTCTTC. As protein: CASSLEGTMTQFF.